This T cell receptor beta chain was documented in a study of blood T cell repertoires in COVID-19. Study information: Both acute and convalescent COVID-19 samples were obtained from the United States, Italy and Spain. T cells, B-cell-depleted T cells, or PBMCs supplied cDNA or gDNA.

The V segment lost 8 bases and the J segment 3 bases; nucleotides outside the gene matches: 10. The CDR3 is 14 residues long. Germline values: CDR1 SQVTM, CDR2 ANQGSEA. Under the authors' procedure: Estimates of nucleated cell counts were drawn from the amplification of reference gene primers. TCRdb's copy holds only in-frame clones and misses some; the assay was immunoSEQ multiplex PCR. From that table come the V and J calls and clone size; the DNA was used to work out D and trimming. The table has approximately 90,000 clones, 89% seen once. The rearrangement joins TRBV29-1 to TRBJ2-3, with TRBD2 identical over 8 bases. The material sequenced was peripheral blood. The TCR was taken from a woman in her 70s with acute or convalescent COVID-19. DNA of the CDR3: TGCAGCATCCGGGGGGGGGCCGGAACAGATACGCAGTATTTT. This translates into CSIRGGAGTDTQYF.